These T cell receptor beta chains were read from a single sample in a study of blood T cell repertoires in COVID-19. Generated by immunoSEQ multiplex PCR, the TCRdb table keeps only in-frame clones and is missing some. The sample yields some 87,000 clones, around 86% seen once. Source material: peripheral blood. These receptors all come from a woman in her 70s with acute or convalescent COVID-19. CDR3s include the opening cysteine and the closing phenylalanine or tryptophan. The D gene is left open where the match is weak. For some rows the clone size is stated as once, few or many, or as a class when expanded; others skip it.

V,D,J,size,length,DNA,CDR3
TRBV5-1,NA,TRBJ1-6,NA,14,TGCGCCAGCAGCTTGATCAGGGAAAATTCACCCCTCCACTTT,CASSLIRENSPLHF
TRBV11-2,TRBD1,TRBJ1-3,once,15,TGTGCCAGCAGCTCGGGACAGGGGGATAGAAACACCATATATTTT,CASSSGQGDRNTIYF
TRBV6-5,NA,TRBJ2-7,NA,14,TGTGCCAGCAGTTCCACAGGTTTCGCCTACGAGCAGTACTTC,CASSSTGFAYEQYF
TRBV5-1,NA,TRBJ1-5,few,15,TGCGCCAGCAGCTTGACGACAGGAAGCAATCAGCCCCAGCATTTT,CASSLTTGSNQPQHF
TRBV19,NA,TRBJ1-3,few,15,TGTGCCAGTAATCCTTCCCGTTCCTCTGGAAACACCATATATTTT,CASNPSRSSGNTIYF
TRBV28,TRBD1,TRBJ1-2,NA,14,TGTGCCAGCAGACGGACAGGGCATAACTATGGCTACACCTTC,CASRRTGHNYGYTF
TRBV4-1,TRBD2,TRBJ2-5,NA,16,TGCGCCAGCAGCCAATACGGGACTAGCGGCGGAGAGACCCAGTACTTC,CASSQYGTSGGETQYF
TRBV4-1,TRBD2,TRBJ2-3,NA,18,TGCGCCAGCAGCTTAGGGACTAGCGGACCCCTTAGCACAGATACGCAGTATTTT,CASSLGTSGPLSTDTQYF
TRBV28,NA,TRBJ1-2,NA,12,TGTGCCAGCAGTCAAAAGAGGTCGGGCTACACCTTC,CASSQKRSGYTF
TRBV3-1/TRBV3-2,TRBD1,TRBJ1-4,NA,17,TGTGCCAGCAGCCAAGATCCTGGGACAGTCAGGGGCGAAAAACTGTTTTTT,CASSQDPGTVRGEKLFF
TRBV3-1/TRBV3-2,NA,TRBJ1-2,NA,14,TGTGCCAGCAGCCAAGATCACGTAGTGTATGGCTACACCTTC,CASSQDHVVYGYTF
TRBV29-1,NA,TRBJ1-6,NA,13,TGCAGCGTTGGGGTAGGGGGGGATTCACCCCTCCACTTT,CSVGVGGDSPLHF
TRBV7-9,TRBD1,TRBJ1-2,NA,14,TGTGCCACCCAACAGGGGGCTTCAAGCTATGGCTACACCTTC,CATQQGASSYGYTF
TRBV11-2,NA,TRBJ1-3,few,16,TGTGCCAGCAGCTTAGGTCCTGGCGGGCCTGGAAACACCATATATTTT,CASSLGPGGPGNTIYF
TRBV27,NA,TRBJ2-3,NA,15,TGTGCCAGCAGTCAACAGGCCAGGGGAACAGATACGCAGTATTTT,CASSQQARGTDTQYF
TRBV29-1,NA,TRBJ2-5,NA,12,TGCAGCGTTGGCGGGAACCAAGAGACCCAGTACTTC,CSVGGNQETQYF
TRBV24-1,TRBD2,TRBJ2-5,NA,16,TGTGCCACCAGTGATTTGCAGGCTAGCGGGGCAGCGACCCAGTACTTC,CATSDLQASGAATQYF
TRBV18,TRBD1,TRBJ1-5,NA,15,TGTGCCAGCTCCCCGGGCAGGGGGGACAATCAGCCCCAGCATTTT,CASSPGRGDNQPQHF
TRBV18,NA,TRBJ2-5,NA,11,TGTGCCAGCTCATCGCAAGAGACCCAGTACTTC,CASSSQETQYF
TRBV5-6,NA,TRBJ1-2,NA,13,TGTGCCAGCAGCTTGAGGGGACAATATAGCTACACCTTC,CASSLRGQYSYTF
TRBV18,NA,TRBJ1-4,NA,16,TGTGCCAGCTCGCCGAATCCTCAGGGACTTGGTGAAAAACTGTTTTTT,CASSPNPQGLGEKLFF
TRBV5-1,TRBD2,TRBJ2-3,NA,16,TGCGCCAGCAGCTCCGGGCCGGGGGGGCTTACAGATACGCAGTATTTT,CASSSGPGGLTDTQYF
TRBV6-2/TRBV6-3,NA,TRBJ1-4,NA,14,TGTGCCAGCAGTTCTAGGGGAACTAATGAAAAACTGTTTTTT,CASSSRGTNEKLFF
TRBV6-2/TRBV6-3,TRBD2,TRBJ2-4,NA,17,TGTGCCAGCAGTTTAATAGCGGGAGGGTTAGCCAAAAACATTCAGTACTTC,CASSLIAGGLAKNIQYF
TRBV6-5,NA,TRBJ2-1,NA,15,TGTGCCAGCAGTCCGGACGGGACTGCATACAATGAGCAGTTCTTC,CASSPDGTAYNEQFF
TRBV7-9,TRBD2,TRBJ2-1,NA,17,TGTGCCAGCAGCCCCCAAACCGGGACTAGATTCCTGGATGAGCAGTTCTTC,CASSPQTGTRFLDEQFF
TRBV6-6,NA,TRBJ1-5,few,13,TGTGCCACAGCCGGGAGTTTTGGGCAGCCCCAGCATTTT,CATAGSFGQPQHF
TRBV18,TRBD1,TRBJ1-1,NA,14,TGTGCCAGCTCACCAGCACAGGGGGGAACTGAAGCTTTCTTT,CASSPAQGGTEAFF
TRBV19,TRBD2,TRBJ2-1,NA,16,TGTGCCAGTAGTACTACGACTAGCGGGGGGGCCTCGGGGCAGTTCTTC,CASSTTTSGGASGQFF
TRBV2,TRBD1,TRBJ2-5,NA,14,TGTGCCAGCAGTCGGGACAGGGCCCAAGAGACCCAGTACTTC,CASSRDRAQETQYF
TRBV11-2,TRBD2,TRBJ2-3,NA,17,TGTGCCAGCACCCTGCGGACTAGCGGCAAAAGCACAGATACGCAGTATTTT,CASTLRTSGKSTDTQYF